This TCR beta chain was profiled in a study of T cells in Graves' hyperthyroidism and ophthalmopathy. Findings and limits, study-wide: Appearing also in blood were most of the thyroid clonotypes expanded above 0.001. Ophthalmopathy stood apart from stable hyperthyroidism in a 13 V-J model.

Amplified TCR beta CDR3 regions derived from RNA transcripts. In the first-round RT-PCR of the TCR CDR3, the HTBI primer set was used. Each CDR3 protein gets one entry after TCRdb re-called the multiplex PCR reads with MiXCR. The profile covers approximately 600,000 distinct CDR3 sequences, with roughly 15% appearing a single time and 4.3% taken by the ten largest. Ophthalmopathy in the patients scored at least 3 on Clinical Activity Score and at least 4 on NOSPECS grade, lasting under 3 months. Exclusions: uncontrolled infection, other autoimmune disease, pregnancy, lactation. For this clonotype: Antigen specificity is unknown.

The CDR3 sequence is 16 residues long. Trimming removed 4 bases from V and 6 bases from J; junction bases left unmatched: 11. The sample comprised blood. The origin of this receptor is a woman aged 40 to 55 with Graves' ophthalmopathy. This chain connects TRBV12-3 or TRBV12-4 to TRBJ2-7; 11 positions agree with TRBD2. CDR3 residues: CASSSGVAGGPVEQYF. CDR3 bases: TGTGCCAGCAGTTCCGGGGTAGCGGGAGGGCCGGTCGAGCAGTACTTC.